Listed here are 10 T cell receptor beta chains from one sample, sequenced in a study of shared clonotypes between healthy human individuals (TCRdb year 2020). Library preparation employed the immunoSEQ multiplex PCR assay. Drawn from immuneACCESS, this table holds only the in-frame rearrangements with V and J called that TCRdb kept. Clones are partly lost; checked studies trace under half to an unresolved V gene and leave the rest unexplained. A total of over a million clones appear in this sample, around 74% of them only once. Less than 1.5% of the sample rests with the top ten. Sequencing was carried out using memory CD4+ T cells sorted from blood. Taken with the paper, the label for cell subset or site translates to: CD45RA-negative fraction. These TCRs come from a man aged 18 to 29 in good health.

This clone showed up just a few times. This likely reflects a read error, since a far larger clone is one base away. The sample holds other DNA sequences that translate to the same CDR3. V gene TRBV18 combines with J gene TRBJ1-5; TRBD1 aligns across 9 bases. CDR3 length: 15 residues. Trimming took 3 bases from V and 2 from J; bases not matched to a gene: 2. CDR1 KGHSH and CDR2 LQKENI come from the germline V gene. Here the CDR3 DNA reads TGTGCCAGCTCACCGGACAGGGGAGGCAATCAGCCCCAGCATTTT. Translated: CASSPDRGGNQPQHF.

V is TRBV29-1 and J is TRBJ2-2; tentative D call: TRBD2 (5 bases). Germline CDR1 and CDR2: SQVTM and ANQGSEA. V was pared by 2 bases and J by 4 bases, with 11 bases between. The CDR3 loop spans 14 amino acids. This chain's CDR3 is CSVERGSGTGELFF. CDR3 sequence (DNA): TGCAGCGTTGAACGGGGTTCGGGCACCGGGGAGCTGTTTTTT.

The chain links TRBV4-1 to TRBJ1-6, with D possibly being TRBD1 (5 bases). The CDR3 has 16 amino acids. Germline CDR1 reads MGHRA; CDR2 reads YSYEKL. V lost 1 base and J 6 bases, leaving 13 bases between the germline ends. CDR3 in DNA: TGCGCCAGCAGCCAAGCAGGGTCACAGATTAATTCACCCCTCCACTTT. Translation: CASSQAGSQINSPLHF.

This rearrangement joins TRBV6-6 to TRBJ1-2, with TRBD1 as a possible D gene (6 bases). The germline V and J ends were trimmed by 4 bases and 2 bases, with 14 bases remaining between them. CDR1 and CDR2 (germline): MNHNY, SVGAGI (reference sequence). This CDR3 is built from 15 residues. This CDR3 is CASSSPQGSNYGYTF. The DNA of the CDR3 is TGTGCCAGCAGTTCCCCCCAGGGGTCAAACTATGGCTACACCTTC.

The chain couples TRBV29-1 to TRBJ1-2; no reliable D call. The CDR3 is 14 residues long. Looked up from germline, CDR1 is SQVTM and CDR2 is ANQGSEA. V was trimmed by 6 bases and J by 3 bases, leaving 17 bases between them. CDR3 region: CSVLPMGEDYGYTF. The CDR3 nucleotides are TGCAGCGTATTACCCATGGGAGAGGACTATGGCTACACCTTC.

The V call is TRBV9, the J call TRBJ2-3; TRBD2 matches at 9 bases. Trimming cost V 1 base and J 4 bases; bases outside gene matches: 4. The CDR3 covers 15 residues. CDR1 is SGDLS and CDR2 is YYNGEE in the germline V gene. The CDR3 DNA reads as TGTGCCAGCAGCGTATTCGGCGGGGGGGCAGATACGCAGTATTTT. This encodes CASSVFGGGADTQYF.

The V call is TRBV4-1, the J call TRBJ1-3; 8 positions agree with TRBD1. This CDR3 spans 16 amino acids. The V gene's germline CDR1 is MGHRA and CDR2 YSYEKL. V shed 1 base and J 4 bases; nucleotides not matched to a gene: 6. In DNA form, the CDR3 reads TGCGCCAGCAGCCAAGGGAGACAGGGGTCAGGAAACACCATATATTTT. Amino acids: CASSQGRQGSGNTIYF.

This clone was picked up a small number of times. The sample has other DNA sequences that encode this CDR3 too. The rearrangement joins TRBV7-2 to TRBJ2-7; 7 bases are a match to TRBD2. Trimming removed 0 bases from V and 10 bases from J; junction bases left unmatched: 3. The V gene's germline CDR1 is SGHTA and CDR2 FQGNSA. The length of the CDR3 is 12 residues. CDR3 sequence (DNA): TGTGCCAGCAGCTTAGCAGGGAGGGAACAGTACTTC. Translated, it gives CASSLAGREQYF.

The rearrangement uses TRBV19 and TRBJ2-3, with D possibly called TRBD1 or TRBD2 (5 bases each). V lost 7 bases to trimming and J lost 2 bases, with 13 bases between them. Germline values: CDR1 LNHDA, CDR2 SQIVND (reference sequence). CDR3 size: 14 residues. CDR3 nucleotide sequence: TGTGCCAGTATGGTAGACGGGACCACAGATACGCAGTATTTT. As protein: CASMVDGTTDTQYF.

The CDR3 reads CASSFRDRALEQYF. The CDR3, as DNA: TGCGCCAGCAGCTTCCGGGACAGGGCCCTCGAGCAGTACTTC. The rearrangement links TRBV5-1 to TRBJ2-7; TRBD1 matches 9 bases. With 2 bases clipped from V and 6 bases from J, the junction kept 6 bases outside the gene matches. The CDR3 consists of 14 residues. In germline, CDR1 is SGHRS, CDR2 YFSETQ.